This T cell receptor beta chain derives from a study of response to subunit inactivated influenza vaccine. Study findings and constraints: It was the authors' suggestion that each seasonal influenza vaccination recruits few new T cells.

The V end lost 5 bases, the J end lost 1 base, and 9 bases lay between the germline ends. Germline loops: CDR1 SGHRS, CDR2 YFSETQ. The CDR3 spans 13 residues. MiXCR was run by TCRdb on the RT-PCR reads, yielding one entry per CDR3 protein. The sample records around 750,000 distinct CDR3 sequences, about 20% being singletons. Ten or more counts support this clonotype. As yet, its antigen is unknown. This receptor was obtained from a man in his fifties who received an inactivated influenza vaccine. The chain recombines TRBV5-1 with TRBJ1-1; no firm D call. The sample in question was PBMCs from blood, obtained less than 6 days after vaccination. The CDR3 DNA sequence: TGCGCCAGCAGTTCCCCTGGGAACACTGAAGCTTTCTTT. This gives the protein CASSSPGNTEAFF. Together with reference TRBV5-1 and TRBJ1-1, the CDR3 gives the full variable domain: KAGVTQTPRYLIKTRGQQVTLSCSPISGHRSVSWYQQTPGQGLQFLFEYFSETQRNKGNFPGRFSGRQFSNSRSEMNVSTLELGDSALYLCASSSPGNTEAFFGQGTRLTVV.